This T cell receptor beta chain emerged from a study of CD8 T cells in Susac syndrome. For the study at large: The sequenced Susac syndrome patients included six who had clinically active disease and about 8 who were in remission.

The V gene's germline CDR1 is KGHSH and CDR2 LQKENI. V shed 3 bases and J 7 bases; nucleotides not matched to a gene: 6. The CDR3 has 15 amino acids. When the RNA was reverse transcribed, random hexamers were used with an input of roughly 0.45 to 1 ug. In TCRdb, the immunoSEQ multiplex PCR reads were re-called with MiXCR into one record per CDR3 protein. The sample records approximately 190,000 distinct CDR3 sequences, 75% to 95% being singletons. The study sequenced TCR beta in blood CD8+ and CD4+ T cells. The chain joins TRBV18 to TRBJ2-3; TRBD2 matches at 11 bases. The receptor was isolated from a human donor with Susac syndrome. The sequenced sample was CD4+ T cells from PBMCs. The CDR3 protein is CASSPGTSGRNTQYF. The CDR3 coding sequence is TGTGCCAGCTCACCGGGCACTAGCGGGAGAAATACGCAGTATTTT.